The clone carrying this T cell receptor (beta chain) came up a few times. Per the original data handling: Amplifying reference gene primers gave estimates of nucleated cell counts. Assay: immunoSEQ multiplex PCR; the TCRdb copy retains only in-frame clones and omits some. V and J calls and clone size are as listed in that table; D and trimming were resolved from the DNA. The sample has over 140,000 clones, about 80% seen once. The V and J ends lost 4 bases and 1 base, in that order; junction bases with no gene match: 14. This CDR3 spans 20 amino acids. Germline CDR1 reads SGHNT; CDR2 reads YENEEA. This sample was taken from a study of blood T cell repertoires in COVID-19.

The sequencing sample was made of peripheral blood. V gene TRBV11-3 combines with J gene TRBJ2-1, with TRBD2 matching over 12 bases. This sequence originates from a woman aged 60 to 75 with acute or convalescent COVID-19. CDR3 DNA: TGTGCCAGCAGCTCCAGCGGGGTCCTAGCGGGAGGGGGATCCTACAATGAGCAGTTCTTC. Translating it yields CASSSSGVLAGGGSYNEQFF.